This T cell receptor beta chain is from a study of blood T cell repertoires in COVID-19. In the authors' workflow: From reference gene primer amplification, estimates of nucleated cell counts were derived. Generated by immunoSEQ multiplex PCR, the TCRdb table keeps only in-frame clones and is missing some. That table gives V, J and clone size, and the DNA gave D and trimming. In the table there are a few hundred thousand clones, 80% to 90% of which are singletons. Recovered status in Cohort 3 required two negative PCRs, clearance, or symptom resolution. This CDR3 is built from 16 residues. Germline V CDR1 and CDR2: SGHAT, FQNNGV. Germline trimming cut 3 bases from V and 9 bases from J; bases unmatched to any gene: 12.

This clonotype originated in a man aged 25 to 40 who had recovered from COVID-19. V usage is TRBV11-2 and J usage is TRBJ2-1; 9 bases line up with TRBD2. The source material was PBMCs or T cells enriched from blood (not recorded which). CDR3 residues: CASSFATAGGRSEQFF. The CDR3 bases are TGTGCCAGCAGCTTTGCGACGGCGGGAGGGCGGAGTGAGCAGTTCTTC. The full variable domain, rest sourced from reference TRBV11-2 and TRBJ2-1, is EAGVAQSPRYKIIEKRQSVAFWCNPISGHATLYWYQQILGQGPKLLIQFQNNGVVDDSQLPKDRFSAERLKGVDSTLKIQPAKLEDSAVYLCASSFATAGGRSEQFFGPGTRLTVL.